This entry concerns a single TCR beta chain. Its specific antigen is unknown. Base qualities are not at hand, and no much larger clone is one base apart. The CDR1 and CDR2 encoded by the germline V gene are SGHNT and YENEEA. V was cut back by 2 bases and J by 6 bases, leaving a gap of 4 bases between them. The CDR3 holds 12 amino acids from the cysteine to the phenylalanine. This entry keeps only the CDR3 DNA: 36 bases, framed from base 1. This specimen belongs to a study of lymphopenia after photon versus proton radiotherapy (dated by TCRdb to between 2017 and 2020). About the full investigation: In patients with gastrointestinal tumors who developed high-grade lymphopenia, the study compared the immunological effects of photon radiation therapy with those of proton radiation therapy. The 20 patients in the cohort had gastrointestinal tumors, were treated with either photon or proton therapy, and subsequently developed lymphopenia. The study aimed to characterize how the two radiation modalities differ in their impact on the immune system. Results and caveats for the whole study, not just this receptor: The survival association was examined only in patients who died, and the authors described better survival with proton therapy as a possibility, not as a demonstrated result. Once the lymphocyte count had reached its nadir, the repertoires of photon-treated patients showed oligoclonal expansion, particularly of CD8+ Temra cells, and this expansion drove the decline in diversity. During treatment, patients who received photon therapy lost naive T cells and TCR diversity and gained effector/memory populations, whereas patients who received proton therapy remained relatively stable. Across the cohort, an inverse correlation was found between a larger post-nadir drop in TCR diversity and overall survival time among patients who died.

Libraries were constructed by the immunoSEQ multiplex PCR assay. T cell repertoires were profiled with deep sequencing of rearranged TCR beta loci together with multiparametric flow cytometry. TCRdb mirrors the immuneACCESS table, restricted to in-frame sequences. Some clones are absent from its copies; in checked studies, under half trace to an unresolved V gene, and the reason for the others is unknown. This sample is represented by about 39,000 clones; around nine tenths of them were singletons. The top ten clones comprise approximately 14% of the sample. This clonotype was sampled from a man aged 60 to 69 with cholangiocarcinoma. The material sequenced was peripheral blood, taken from a patient treated with photon-based radiotherapy. The sequence links TRBV11-3 to TRBJ2-2, with the D gene too uncertain to name. CDR3 protein: CASSLLAGELFF. The DNA reads TGTGCCAGCAGCTTATTGGCCGGGGAGCTGTTTTTT.